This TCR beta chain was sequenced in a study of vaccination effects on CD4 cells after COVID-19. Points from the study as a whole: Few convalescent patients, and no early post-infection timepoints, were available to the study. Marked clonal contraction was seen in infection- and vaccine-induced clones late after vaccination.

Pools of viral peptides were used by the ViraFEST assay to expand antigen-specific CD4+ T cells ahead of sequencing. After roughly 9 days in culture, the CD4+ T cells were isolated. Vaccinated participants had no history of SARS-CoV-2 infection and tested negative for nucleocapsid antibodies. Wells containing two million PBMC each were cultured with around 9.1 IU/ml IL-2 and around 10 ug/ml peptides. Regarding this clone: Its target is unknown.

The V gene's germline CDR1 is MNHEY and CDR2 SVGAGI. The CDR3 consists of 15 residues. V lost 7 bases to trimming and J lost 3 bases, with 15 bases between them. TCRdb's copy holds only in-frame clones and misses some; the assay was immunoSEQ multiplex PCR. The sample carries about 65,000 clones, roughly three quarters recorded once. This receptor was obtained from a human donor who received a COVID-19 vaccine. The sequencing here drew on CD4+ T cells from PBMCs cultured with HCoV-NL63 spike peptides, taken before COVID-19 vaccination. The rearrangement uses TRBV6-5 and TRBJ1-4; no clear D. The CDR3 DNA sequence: TGTGCCAGCAAATTAGGAGTCTTTGCTAATGAAAAACTGTTTTTT. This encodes CASKLGVFANEKLFF.